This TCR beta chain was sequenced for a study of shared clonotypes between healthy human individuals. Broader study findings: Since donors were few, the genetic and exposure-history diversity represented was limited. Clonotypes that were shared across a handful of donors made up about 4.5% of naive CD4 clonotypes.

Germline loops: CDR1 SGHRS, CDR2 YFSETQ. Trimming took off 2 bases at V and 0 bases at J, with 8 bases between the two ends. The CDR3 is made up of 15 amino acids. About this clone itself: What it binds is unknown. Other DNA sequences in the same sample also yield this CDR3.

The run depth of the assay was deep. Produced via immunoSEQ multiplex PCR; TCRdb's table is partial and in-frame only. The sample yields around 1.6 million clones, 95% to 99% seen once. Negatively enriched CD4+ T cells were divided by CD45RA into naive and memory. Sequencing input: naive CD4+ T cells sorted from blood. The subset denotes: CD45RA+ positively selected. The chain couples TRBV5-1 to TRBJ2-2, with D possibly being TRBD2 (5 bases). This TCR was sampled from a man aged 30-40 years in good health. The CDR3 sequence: CASSFSGTNTGELFF. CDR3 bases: TGCGCCAGCAGCTTCTCGGGAACGAACACCGGGGAGCTGTTTTTT.